Following are 9 T cell receptor beta chains from one sample sequenced in a study of metastatic and nonmetastatic thyroid tumors. Ahead of thyroid surgery, no patient had received treatment of any kind. TCRdb reanalyzed the PCR reads with MiXCR. This table has about 34,000 clones, roughly a third appearing once. Sequenced input: tumor tissue. Source of these receptors: a female donor with papillary thyroid cancer or a benign thyroid nodule (not recorded which). Some clones in this sample may be carry-over from other donors' samples.

The chain uses TRBV3-1 and TRBJ1-4; D not certain. The CDR3 contains 15 residues. CDR1 and CDR2 from the germline V gene are LGHDT and YNNKEL (reference sequence). The V and J ends lost 2 bases and 8 bases respectively, with 15 bases between them. The CDR3 loop is CASSQRAGSVEKLFF. CDR3 bases: TGTGCCAGCAGCCAAAGGGCCGGTTCCGTCGAAAAACTGTTTTTT.

CDR3 nucleotides: TGTGCCAGCCTGGGCAATGAGCAGTTCTTC. The encoded protein is CASLGNEQFF. The V call is TRBV6-1, the J call TRBJ2-1; D not certain. The V gene's germline CDR1 is MNHNS and CDR2 SASEGT. This CDR3 is 10 amino acids long. Trimming removed 8 bases at V and 6 bases at J, with 5 bases between.

The rearrangement links TRBV18 to TRBJ2-2, with 10 bases identical to TRBD1. CDR1 is KGHSH and CDR2 is LQKENI in the germline V gene. The length of the CDR3 is 16 residues. The trim removed 4 bases at V and 3 bases at J, leaving 5 bases unmatched. In DNA form, the CDR3 reads TGTGCCAGCTCACTCCGGACAGGGGGTGACACCGGGGAGCTGTTTTTT. It codes for CASSLRTGGDTGELFF.

The chain uses TRBV6-1 and TRBJ2-7, with 8 bases aligning to TRBD1. Germline lookup yields CDR1 MNHNS and CDR2 SASEGT. The CDR3 runs to 11 residues. V shed 8 bases and J 4 bases; nucleotides not matched to a gene: 1. CDR3 sequence: CASQGAYEQYF. In DNA, the CDR3 is TGTGCCAGCCAGGGGGCTTACGAGCAGTACTTC.

The rearrangement links TRBV6-1 to TRBJ2-3; possibly TRBD2 for D (6 bases). Germline CDR1 is MNHNS and CDR2 is SASEGT. V was pared by 1 base and J by 0 bases, with 8 bases between. This CDR3 region has 15 residues. The CDR3 here is CASSEGAGSTDTQYF. CDR3 bases: TGTGCCAGCAGTGAAGGCGCGGGGAGCACAGATACGCAGTATTTT.

The gene calls are TRBV2 and TRBJ2-7; 14 bases align to TRBD2. V was pared by 6 bases and J by 3 bases, with 10 bases of the junction left unmatched. The CDR3 loop spans 17 amino acids. The germline gives CDR1 SNHLY, CDR2 FYNNEI. CDR3 loop: CASRVGTSGRNSYEQYF. The CDR3 DNA reads as TGTGCCAGCAGGGTTGGGACTAGCGGGAGAAATAGCTACGAGCAGTACTTC.

This clone appeared a few times. This chain links TRBV4-1 with TRBJ1-2, with D possibly being TRBD1 (6 bases). Germline V gene lookup returns CDR1 MGHRA and CDR2 YSYEKL. This CDR3 has 14 residues. The V end lost 1 base, the J end lost 5 bases, and 11 bases lay between the germline ends. The CDR3 DNA sequence: TGCGCCAGCAGCCAAGGGGGGGGCCTGTATGGCTACACCTTC. Its protein is CASSQGGGLYGYTF.

In DNA, the CDR3 is TGCGCCAGCAGTGAGTCTCGGGGGATGGAGGGCTACACCTTC. Residues: CASSESRGMEGYTF. The V and J genes are TRBV10-1 and TRBJ1-2; the D gene is possibly TRBD1 (5 bases). The germline gives CDR1 WNHNN, CDR2 SYGVQD (reference sequence). Trimming took off 0 bases at V and 8 bases at J, with 13 bases between the two ends. The CDR3 length is 14 residues.

This clone was observed a few times. The rearrangement joins TRBV2 to TRBJ1-6; D is ambiguous. The germline gives CDR1 SNHLY, CDR2 FYNNEI. Trimming pared 6 bases from V and 10 bases from J, leaving 13 bases between. This CDR3 has 13 residues. Here the CDR3 DNA reads TGTGCCAGCAGGGAGGATGGACGGTCACCCCTCCACTTT. It encodes CASREDGRSPLHF.